These T cell receptor beta chains were read from a single sample in a study of CD8+ T cells in alopecia areata. TCRdb's copy holds only in-frame clones and misses some; the assay was immunoSEQ multiplex PCR. The sample lists some 95,000 clones; about 44% were seen once. This sample comprised CD8+ T cells sorted from blood, obtained at week 24, from a patient treated with tofacitinib. Receptors were obtained from a human donor with alopecia areata. Each CDR3 is given with its conserved first and last residue. The order of the fields is clone size, V gene, J gene, D gene, CDR3 protein, CDR3 DNA. A D gene is named only where the DNA matches it firmly. Clone size is not always given. Where it is, it says once, few, many or a class for expanded clones.

clone_size: NA; v_call: TRBV7-2; j_call: TRBJ2-7; d_call: TRBD2; cdr3_aa: CASSLDSAGAPPYEQYF; cdr3_nt: TGTGCCAGCAGCTTAGATTCGGCGGGAGCACCCCCGTACGAGCAGTACTTC
clone_size: NA; v_call: TRBV4-3; j_call: TRBJ1-4; d_call: TRBD1; cdr3_aa: CASSHPGTVRGEKLFF; cdr3_nt: TGCGCCAGCAGCCATCCAGGGACAGTCCGGGGTGAAAAACTGTTTTTT
clone_size: few; v_call: TRBV4-1; j_call: TRBJ1-1; d_call: TRBD1; cdr3_aa: CASSQRTGNTEAFF; cdr3_nt: TGCGCCAGCAGCCAGCGGACAGGGAACACTGAAGCTTTCTTT
clone_size: few; v_call: TRBV27; j_call: TRBJ1-2; d_call: NA; cdr3_aa: CASSLRAMGSYGYTF; cdr3_nt: TGTGCCAGCAGTCTCCGGGCCATGGGGAGCTATGGCTACACCTTC
clone_size: NA; v_call: TRBV29-1; j_call: TRBJ2-1; d_call: NA; cdr3_aa: CSANQGARERFISYNEQFF; cdr3_nt: TGCAGCGCTAACCAGGGGGCGCGGGAGAGGTTTATCTCCTACAATGAGCAGTTCTTC
clone_size: few; v_call: TRBV7-9; j_call: TRBJ1-3; d_call: NA; cdr3_aa: CASSLGFGNTIYF; cdr3_nt: TGTGCCAGCAGCCTAGGGTTTGGAAACACCATATATTTT
clone_size: NA; v_call: TRBV27; j_call: TRBJ2-3; d_call: TRBD1; cdr3_aa: CASSWTGNTDTQYF; cdr3_nt: TGTGCCAGCAGTTGGACAGGGAACACAGATACGCAGTATTTT
clone_size: NA; v_call: TRBV5-8; j_call: TRBJ2-6; d_call: NA; cdr3_aa: CASSLLPGPTFGGANVLTF; cdr3_nt: TGTGCCAGCAGCTTGTTACCGGGACCGACTTTTGGTGGGGCCAACGTCCTGACTTTC
clone_size: once; v_call: TRBV28; j_call: TRBJ2-7; d_call: NA; cdr3_aa: CASSFWQGVYEQYF; cdr3_nt: TGTGCCAGCAGTTTCTGGCAGGGCGTCTACGAGCAGTACTTC
clone_size: NA; v_call: TRBV29-1; j_call: TRBJ2-7; d_call: NA; cdr3_aa: CSVLGQSYEQYF; cdr3_nt: TGCAGCGTCCTCGGACAGTCCTACGAGCAGTACTTC
clone_size: NA; v_call: TRBV7-8; j_call: TRBJ2-5; d_call: TRBD2; cdr3_aa: CASSSTQRDGETQYF; cdr3_nt: TGTGCCAGCAGCTCGACACAGCGGGACGGAGAGACCCAGTACTTC
clone_size: NA; v_call: TRBV4-1; j_call: TRBJ2-5; d_call: TRBD1; cdr3_aa: CASSQAGGTETQYF; cdr3_nt: TGCGCCAGCAGCCAAGCAGGGGGCACAGAGACCCAGTACTTC
clone_size: NA; v_call: TRBV5-4; j_call: TRBJ2-5; d_call: NA; cdr3_aa: CASSFVAEKETQYF; cdr3_nt: TGTGCCAGCAGCTTCGTAGCGGAGAAAGAGACCCAGTACTTC
clone_size: NA; v_call: TRBV27; j_call: TRBJ1-1; d_call: NA; cdr3_aa: CASGLASGTEAFF; cdr3_nt: TGTGCCAGCGGCTTGGCATCTGGCACTGAAGCTTTCTTT
clone_size: NA; v_call: TRBV6-1; j_call: TRBJ2-2; d_call: NA; cdr3_aa: CASSEWVAPNTGELFF; cdr3_nt: TGTGCCAGCAGTGAATGGGTAGCGCCGAACACCGGGGAGCTGTTTTTT
clone_size: few; v_call: TRBV11-2; j_call: TRBJ2-1; d_call: NA; cdr3_aa: CASSLNEQFF; cdr3_nt: TGTGCCAGCAGCTTAAATGAGCAGTTCTTC
clone_size: NA; v_call: TRBV9; j_call: TRBJ2-1; d_call: TRBD1; cdr3_aa: CASSGDRVDEQFF; cdr3_nt: TGTGCCAGCAGCGGGGACAGGGTTGATGAGCAGTTCTTC
clone_size: NA; v_call: TRBV6-1; j_call: TRBJ2-2; d_call: NA; cdr3_aa: CASAEPRGTGELFF; cdr3_nt: TGTGCCAGCGCCGAACCCAGGGGCACCGGGGAGCTGTTTTTT
clone_size: NA; v_call: TRBV7-2; j_call: TRBJ1-1; d_call: TRBD1; cdr3_aa: CASSFPWQGDTEAFF; cdr3_nt: TGTGCCAGCAGCTTTCCCTGGCAGGGGGACACTGAAGCTTTCTTT
clone_size: few; v_call: TRBV15; j_call: TRBJ2-7; d_call: TRBD1; cdr3_aa: CATGQGSYEQYF; cdr3_nt: TGTGCCACCGGACAGGGGTCCTACGAGCAGTACTTC